These T cell receptor beta chains were read from a single sample in a study of blood T cell repertoires in COVID-19. The data were produced by immunoSEQ multiplex PCR, yet TCRdb's version contains in-frame clones alone and is incomplete. The sample lists roughly 200,000 clones; around 85% were seen once. The sequenced sample consisted of peripheral blood. These receptors were taken from an older woman with acute or convalescent COVID-19. CDR3s include the opening cysteine and the closing phenylalanine or tryptophan. Each record gives: V gene, clone size, J gene, D gene, CDR3 protein, CDR3 DNA. D genes are given only for firm matches. Size tells how often a clone was seen (once, few, many) or the class of an expanded clone, and some rows leave it out.

>TRBV29-1|-|TRBJ1-3|-
CSVQRRGTGNTIYF
TGCAGCGTTCAAAGGCGGGGAACTGGAAACACCATATATTTT
>TRBV4-1|-|TRBJ2-1|TRBD2
CASSQDSLAGAGQFF
TGCGCCAGCAGCCAAGATTCGCTAGCGGGAGCCGGGCAGTTCTTC
>TRBV6-5|once|TRBJ1-1|-
CASKDVGGNNEAFF
TGTGCCAGCAAGGACGTAGGGGGAAATAATGAAGCTTTCTTT
>TRBV19|once|TRBJ2-7|TRBD2
CASAGTSETSQYF
TGTGCCAGTGCCGGGACTAGCGAGACTTCACAGTACTTC
>TRBV7-8|-|TRBJ2-2|-
CASSLAMGPNTGELFF
TGTGCCAGCAGCTTAGCAATGGGGCCGAACACCGGGGAGCTGTTTTTT
>TRBV19|-|TRBJ1-2|TRBD1
CASTPDHRGNYGYTF
TGTGCCAGTACCCCGGATCACAGGGGTAACTATGGCTACACCTTC
>TRBV1|-|TRBJ1-6|-
CTSSQDLGVGDTKSDSPLHF
TGCACCAGCAGCCAAGATCTCGGGGTGGGGGACACGAAATCAGATTCACCCCTCCACTTT
>TRBV2|-|TRBJ2-5|-
CASSPGAEETQYF
TGTGCCAGCAGTCCAGGGGCCGAAGAGACCCAGTACTTC
>TRBV30|-|TRBJ1-5|-
CAWSLGVLNQPQHF
TGTGCCTGGAGCCTCGGGGTTCTCAATCAGCCCCAGCATTTT
>TRBV29-1|-|TRBJ2-1|-
CSVDLLSSYNEQFF
TGCAGCGTTGATCTCCTAAGCTCCTACAATGAGCAGTTCTTC
>TRBV18|-|TRBJ2-7|TRBD2
CASSPTSSGSGEQYF
TGTGCCAGCTCACCGACTTCTAGCGGGAGTGGTGAGCAGTACTTC
>TRBV3-1/TRBV3-2|-|TRBJ2-3|-
CASSQDVLTDTQYF
TGTGCCAGCAGCCAAGATGTGCTAACAGATACGCAGTATTTT
>TRBV5-1|-|TRBJ2-2|-
CASRNLRGTGELFF
TGCGCCAGCAGAAACCTTAGGGGCACCGGGGAGCTGTTTTTT
>TRBV16|-|TRBJ1-1|-
CASSHLAGTLNTEAFF
TGTGCCAGCAGCCATCTCGCTGGCACCCTGAACACTGAAGCTTTCTTT
>TRBV3-1/TRBV3-2|few|TRBJ1-1|-
CASSQEAFSGEAFF
TGTGCCAGCAGCCAAGAGGCCTTCTCGGGTGAAGCTTTCTTT
>TRBV28|-|TRBJ2-1|TRBD2
CASSGWTSGTYNEQFF
TGTGCCAGCAGTGGCTGGACTAGCGGAACGTACAATGAGCAGTTCTTC
>TRBV14|once|TRBJ1-1|-
CASSQVGRTEAFF
TGTGCCAGCAGCCAAGTGGGGAGGACTGAAGCTTTCTTT
>TRBV18|few|TRBJ1-5|TRBD1
CASSLQGDQPQHF
TGTGCCAGCTCACTGCAGGGGGATCAGCCCCAGCATTTT
>TRBV19|once|TRBJ2-1|TRBD2
CASSISRLAGGGNEQFF
TGTGCCAGTAGTATCTCTCGACTAGCGGGAGGCGGCAATGAGCAGTTCTTC
>TRBV6-5|-|TRBJ1-1|-
CASSNQGGTEAFF
TGTGCCAGCAGCAACCAGGGAGGCACTGAAGCTTTCTTT
>TRBV6-5|-|TRBJ1-1|-
CASQVQGQNTEAFF
TGTGCCAGCCAGGTGCAGGGGCAGAACACTGAAGCTTTCTTT
>TRBV7-9|few|TRBJ1-5|-
CASSSTSSNQPQHF
TGTGCCAGCAGCTCGACAAGTAGCAATCAGCCCCAGCATTTT
>TRBV3-1/TRBV3-2|-|TRBJ2-7|TRBD1
CASSLTGDSYEQYF
TGTGCCAGCAGCCTGACAGGGGACTCCTACGAGCAGTACTTC
>TRBV6-6|-|TRBJ2-3|-
CASSYPQRSTDTQYF
TGTGCCAGCAGTTACCCCCAGCGGAGCACAGATACGCAGTATTTT
>TRBV6-7|-|TRBJ1-5|TRBD1
CASSYRQGAPRNQPQHF
TGTGCCAGCAGTTACCGCCAGGGGGCTCCGCGGAATCAGCCCCAGCATTTT
>TRBV3-1/TRBV3-2|-|TRBJ2-2|-
CASSPPAGTLTGELFF
TGTGCCAGCAGCCCCCCTGCCGGGACACTAACCGGGGAGCTGTTTTTT
>TRBV6-1|-|TRBJ1-5|TRBD1
CASSDSRGPNGAQHF
TGTGCCAGCAGTGATAGCAGGGGGCCTAATGGGGCCCAGCATTTT